These T cell receptor beta chains were read from a single sample in a study of blood T cell repertoires in COVID-19. Clones were read by immunoSEQ multiplex PCR, and TCRdb kept only the in-frame ones, dropping some. The sample lists roughly 140,000 clones; 88% were seen once. Source material: peripheral blood. These receptors were collected from a human donor in a cohort sampled during active COVID-19. CDR3s include the opening cysteine and the closing phenylalanine or tryptophan. D genes are given only for firm matches. Size is stated for part of the rows, as once, few or many counts, or as a class when the clone is expanded.

clone size | J gene | V gene | D gene | CDR3 DNA | CDR3 protein
few | TRBJ1-5 | TRBV7-8 | TRBD1 | TGTGCCAGCAGATTAGACAGGGGCGATCAGCCCCAGCATTTT | CASRLDRGDQPQHF
- | TRBJ2-1 | TRBV24-1 | TRBD1 | TGTGCCATTAACCCTCCGGGACAGGGGGTCTATGAGCAGTTCTTC | CAINPPGQGVYEQFF
once | TRBJ2-4 | TRBV14 | TRBD1 | TGTGCCAGCAGCCAGGACAGGGGGTTCTCCAAAAACATTCAGTACTTC | CASSQDRGFSKNIQYF
- | TRBJ2-7 | TRBV6-5 | - | TGTGCCAGCAGTTACGCCGCCAGGGGCTACGAGCAGTACTTC | CASSYAARGYEQYF
- | TRBJ2-7 | TRBV4-1 | - | TGCGCCAGCAGCCAAGATAGGGGCGTTGAGAGGTACGAGCAGTACTTC | CASSQDRGVERYEQYF
few | TRBJ1-6 | TRBV4-1 | - | TGCGCCAGCAGCCAAGTCCAGGACAGCCTATTCCCACCCCTCCACTTT | CASSQVQDSLFPPLHF
once | TRBJ2-2 | TRBV5-1 | TRBD2 | TGCGCCAGCAGCTTCCCCCCCACCAATCTAGCGGGGGGTTCCGCGAACACCGGGGAGCTGTTTTTT | CASSFPPTNLAGGSANTGELFF
- | TRBJ2-7 | TRBV7-8 | TRBD1 | TGTGCCAGCAGCCTGGACAGGGCGAAGCAGTACTTC | CASSLDRAKQYF
once | TRBJ1-5 | TRBV12-5 | - | TGTGCTAGTGGTTTGGCTGGTTGGGCACAGCCCCAGCATTTT | CASGLAGWAQPQHF
- | TRBJ1-1 | TRBV9 | - | TGTGCCAGCAGCGTAGGTGGAGGGGACACTGAAGCTTTCTTT | CASSVGGGDTEAFF
- | TRBJ2-3 | TRBV9 | TRBD2 | TGTGCCAGCAGCGTAAACGGGGGGATCCACACAGATACGCAGTATTTT | CASSVNGGIHTDTQYF
- | TRBJ1-5 | TRBV2 | - | TGTGCCAGCAGCCTTGGGCAGAACAATCAGCCCCAGCATTTT | CASSLGQNNQPQHF
- | TRBJ2-5 | TRBV3-1/TRBV3-2 | TRBD2 | TGTGCCAGCAGCCCCGGACTAGCCCCAGAGACCCAGTACTTC | CASSPGLAPETQYF
- | TRBJ2-2 | TRBV27 | TRBD2 | TGTGCCAGCAGTGTACTCGGGACTAGCGGTAACACCGGGGAGCTGTTTTTT | CASSVLGTSGNTGELFF
- | TRBJ1-4 | TRBV29-1 | - | TGCAGCGTCTATCGCACGGGAGACGATGAAAAACTGTTTTTT | CSVYRTGDDEKLFF
- | TRBJ2-7 | TRBV12-3/TRBV12-4 | - | TGTGCCAGCAGTTCGAGCTCCTACGAGCAGTACTTC | CASSSSSYEQYF
- | TRBJ1-1 | TRBV6-5 | TRBD1 | TGTGCCAGCAGCACGGGACAGCTGAACACTGAAGCTTTCTTT | CASSTGQLNTEAFF
- | TRBJ1-1 | TRBV6-5 | - | TGTGCCGCCATACCCCCGAGCTATACTGAAGCTTTCTTT | CAAIPPSYTEAFF
- | TRBJ1-2 | TRBV6-5 | - | TGTGCCAGCAGTTACTCGGGCCAGGGGTGCACCTTC | CASSYSGQGCTF
- | TRBJ2-7 | TRBV30 | TRBD2 | TGTGCCTGGAGTGAGGGGACTAGCGGACCCTACGAGCAGTACTTC | CAWSEGTSGPYEQYF
few | TRBJ1-2 | TRBV7-2 | TRBD1 | TGTGCCAGCAGCTTATCGGAGGGGGCGGGTGGCTACACCTTC | CASSLSEGAGGYTF
- | TRBJ2-3 | TRBV5-4 | - | TGTGCCAGCTATGAGAGCACAGATACGCAGTATTTT | CASYESTDTQYF
- | TRBJ1-1 | TRBV7-9 | - | TGTGCCAGCAGCTGGGGGCAGGGAATGGATGAAGCTTTCTTT | CASSWGQGMDEAFF
- | TRBJ2-7 | TRBV7-2 | - | TGTGCCAGCAGCTACCGACAGGGAGGCTACGAGCAGTACTTC | CASSYRQGGYEQYF
- | TRBJ2-5 | TRBV6-1 | TRBD1 | TGTGCCAGCAGTGTCTCGCGGTCGTGGACAGGGAAGACCCAGTACTTC | CASSVSRSWTGKTQYF
- | TRBJ2-2 | TRBV15 | TRBD2 | TGTGCCACCAGCAGAGGTAGCGGGACCGGGGAGCTGTTTTTT | CATSRGSGTGELFF
- | TRBJ2-1 | TRBV21-1 | - | TGTGCCAGCAGGCCCGTTCAACCACGGTACAATGAGCAGTTCTTC | CASRPVQPRYNEQFF
once | TRBJ1-4 | TRBV3-1/TRBV3-2 | TRBD1 | TGTGCCAGCAGCTTTACAGGGGGTACTAATGAAAAACTGTTTTTT | CASSFTGGTNEKLFF
- | TRBJ2-2 | TRBV6-6 | TRBD1 | TGTGCCAGCAGTGACCGACAGGGGCGAACCGGGGAGCTGTTTTTT | CASSDRQGRTGELFF
- | TRBJ1-3 | TRBV11-2 | - | TGTGCCAGCAGCGGAGACAGTAGCTCTGGAAACACCATATATTTT | CASSGDSSSGNTIYF
once | TRBJ1-6 | TRBV3-1/TRBV3-2 | - | TGTGCCAGCAGCCTGGGGAGCGATAATTCACCCCTCCACTTT | CASSLGSDNSPLHF
- | TRBJ2-2 | TRBV30 | TRBD2 | TGTGCCTGGACTGGACTAGCGGGGACCGGGGAGCTGTTTTTT | CAWTGLAGTGELFF
- | TRBJ1-5 | TRBV27 | - | TGTGCCAGCAGTTTGGGGGGTGGATGGGAGCCCCAGCATTTT | CASSLGGGWEPQHF
- | TRBJ1-1 | TRBV10-2 | - | TGCGCCAGCAGTGAGGGCTACAGGTACTTCTTT | CASSEGYRYFF
- | TRBJ2-7 | TRBV6-5 | - | TGTGCCAGCATTTTATTTGGGGGCGGATCCTACGAGCAGTACTTC | CASILFGGGSYEQYF
- | TRBJ2-3 | TRBV19 | TRBD1 | TGTGCCAGTAGTATGCTCCAGGGGGCCATAGATACGCAGTATTTT | CASSMLQGAIDTQYF
- | TRBJ1-3 | TRBV3-1/TRBV3-2 | - | TGTGCCAGCAGCCAAGATCAGGTTTACTCTGGAAACACCATATATTTT | CASSQDQVYSGNTIYF
once | TRBJ1-4 | TRBV6-5 | - | TGTGCCAGCAGTTACTCGTACGGGGAGTGGAATGAAAAACTGTTTTTT | CASSYSYGEWNEKLFF
- | TRBJ1-5 | TRBV6-5 | - | TGTGCCAGCGGGGAGGGCAGGCAGCCCCAGCATTTT | CASGEGRQPQHF
- | TRBJ2-5 | TRBV4-2 | - | TGTGCCAGCAGCCAAGATCCACAGGGACAAGAGACCCAGTACTTC | CASSQDPQGQETQYF
- | TRBJ1-2 | TRBV13 | TRBD1 | TGTGCCAGCAGCCCTAGTCCCGGGACAGGTCTGGATGGCTACACCTTC | CASSPSPGTGLDGYTF
- | TRBJ1-1 | TRBV7-2 | - | TGTGCCAGCAGCTTAGGCGGGCGCGGGAACACTGAAGCTTTCTTT | CASSLGGRGNTEAFF
- | TRBJ2-7 | TRBV11-2 | TRBD2 | TGTGCCAGCAGCTTTAGGGCCGGGACTAGCGGACGTGGGCAGTACTTC | CASSFRAGTSGRGQYF
- | TRBJ2-1 | TRBV27 | - | TGTGCCAGCAGTCCCCCTAACAATGAGCAGTTCTTC | CASSPPNNEQFF
- | TRBJ2-7 | TRBV7-2 | - | TGTGCCAGCACCCCACAGGGCTACTACGAGCAGTACTTC | CASTPQGYYEQYF
- | TRBJ2-4 | TRBV11-2 | TRBD2 | TGTGCCAGCAGCTTGCGGGCGGGGGATTTAGCCAAAAACATTCAGTACTTC | CASSLRAGDLAKNIQYF
- | TRBJ1-1 | TRBV3-1/TRBV3-2 | - | TGTGCCAGCAGCCAGGGAGGGTGGTTGTCGAGCACTGAAGCTTTCTTT | CASSQGGWLSSTEAFF